A selection of T cell receptor beta chains follows, all from one sample in a study of blood T cells in healthy people across ages. TCRdb re-derived calls from the 5' RACE reads in MiXCR, one entry per CDR3 protein. Found here are around 700,000 distinct CDR3 sequences, more than 20% of them singletons; the top ten hold around 9.2%. The same sample was also studied in work on T cells of mothers and their children.

Sequencing was performed on blood. The receptors were gathered from a boy aged 5 to 17 in good health. The CDR3 runs from the conserved cysteine through the conserved F or W. A D gene is named only where the DNA matches it firmly.

TRBD1,TRBV14,CASSQKTGAYEKLFF
.,TRBV6-5,CASIGRGGHSEAFF
.,TRBV6-1,CASKVGGLTNEQYF
TRBD2,TRBV29-1,CSVRERGGETQYF
.,TRBV7-2,CASSPRASPYEQYF
.,TRBV6-5,CASSYIPGFEYF
TRBD2,TRBV6-2/TRBV6-3,CASSYGAGGTYNERFF
.,TRBV5-1,CASSPGLVTATDTQYF
TRBD2,TRBV24-1,CATSDQGLGTRELFF
.,TRBV12-3/TRBV12-4,CASSLAPHEQYF
.,TRBV29-1,CNLPTTGGRTDTQYF
.,TRBV12-3/TRBV12-4,CASSLGPGRTGELFF
TRBD2,TRBV27,CASSGTSYQETQYF
TRBD1,TRBV4-1,CASSQQDRGGYGYTF
TRBD1,TRBV10-3,CAAGTGGYEQYF
.,TRBV18,CASSPNTTGTLEGGNQPQHF
.,TRBV7-9,CASSYVQTGELFF
TRBD1,TRBV28,CASSSGTGSNSPLHF
TRBD2,TRBV20-1,CSTSGGRSSYEQYF
TRBD2,TRBV12-3/TRBV12-4,CASSLGTSPWGETQYF
.,TRBV9,CASSVASQTDIYGYTF
TRBD2,TRBV20-1,CSATVASGRTKNIQYF
.,TRBV10-3,CAISESRGYEQYF
TRBD1,TRBV6-1,CATSPGTATIYNEQFF